Below are 25 T cell receptor beta chains sequenced from a single sample in a study of T cell responses to AZD1222 COVID-19 vaccine. Profiled with immunoSEQ multiplex PCR; TCRdb holds only in-frame clones, not every one. The sample has roughly 160,000 clones; 75% to 90% are singletons. This specimen was peripheral blood, taken on day 0 of AZD1222 vaccination. The receptor set was obtained from an adult in good health.

The V call is TRBV18, the J call TRBJ1-1, with unresolved D. Trimming shortened V by 0 bases and J by 2 bases, and 7 bases separated the two germline ends. Germline V gene sequence: CDR1 KGHSH, CDR2 LQKENI. The CDR3 is 14 amino acids. CDR3 region: CASSPPWRNTEAFF. The CDR3 DNA sequence: TGTGCCAGCTCACCACCGTGGAGAAACACTGAAGCTTTCTTT.

V gene TRBV10-3 combines with J gene TRBJ1-3, with TRBD1 as a possible D gene (6 bases). Per the germline V gene, CDR1 is ENHRY and CDR2 is SYGVKD. V was clipped by 5 bases and J by 1 base, with 12 bases between them. The CDR3 has 15 amino acids. In DNA form, the CDR3 reads TGTGCCATCAGTCCCAGGGGAGGATCTGGAAACACCATATATTTT. Translating gives CAISPRGGSGNTIYF.

V usage is TRBV5-1 and J usage is TRBJ2-2; 8 bases are shared with TRBD1. Germline V lookup: CDR1 SGHRS, CDR2 YFSETQ. The J segment lost 0 bases and the V segment lost 4 bases, leaving 2 bases of the junction unmatched. The CDR3 runs to 15 residues. CDR3 in amino acids: CASSPDRANTGELFF. The CDR3 DNA reads as TGCGCCAGCAGCCCGGACAGGGCGAACACCGGGGAGCTGTTTTTT.

CDR3 DNA: TGTGCCAGCAGCGCTCTGGGACAGGATTTTGAAGCTTTCTTT. It encodes CASSALGQDFEAFF. This sequence joins TRBV9 and TRBJ1-1; the match to TRBD1 covers 8 bases. With 3 bases clipped from V and 7 bases from J, the junction kept 8 bases outside the gene matches. Looked up from germline, CDR1 is SGDLS and CDR2 is YYNGEE. This CDR3 has 14 residues. Based on the CDR3 plus reference TRBV9 and TRBJ1-1, the full variable domain is DSGVTQTPKHLITATGQRVTLRCSPRSGDLSVYWYQQSLDQGLQFLIQYYNGEERAKGNILERFSAQQFPDLHSELNLSSLELGDSALYFCASSALGQDFEAFFGQGTRLTVV.

The chain carries TRBV6-5 and TRBJ2-1; D perhaps matches TRBD2 (5 bases). This CDR3 contains 14 residues. Germline V gene data show CDR1 as MNHEY and CDR2 as SVGAGI. V lost 4 bases and J 0 bases, leaving 7 bases between the germline ends. The CDR3 region is CASSLAPSYNEQFF. DNA of the CDR3: TGTGCCAGCAGTTTAGCGCCCTCCTACAATGAGCAGTTCTTC.

The genes are TRBV4-2 and TRBJ2-7; a weak D match, TRBD1 (5 bases). CDR1 and CDR2 from the germline V gene are LGHNA and YNFKEQ. The CDR3 consists of 14 residues. The ends were cut back, 2 bases at V and 4 bases at J, with 12 bases in the middle. In nucleotides, the CDR3 is TGTGCCAGCAGCCAAACCGCCACAGGATACGAGCAGTACTTC. Amino acid sequence: CASSQTATGYEQYF.

The count of this clone is one. The chain combines TRBV15 with TRBJ2-7; 9 nucleotides match TRBD1. Trimming cost V 5 bases and J 6 bases; bases outside gene matches: 8. Germline V gene lookup returns CDR1 LNHNV and CDR2 YYDKDF (reference sequence). This CDR3 is built from 14 residues. Written as DNA, the CDR3 is TGTGCCACCAGCTTTCGACAGGGGGGAGGCGAGCAGTACGTC. Protein product: CATSFRQGGGEQYV.

The CDR3 DNA reads as TGTGCCAGCAGCGGCGGGGGACAGACTCTCCACTTT. Translating gives CASSGGGQTLHF. The genes are TRBV7-8 and TRBJ1-6, with TRBD1 matching over 7 bases. The CDR3 has 12 amino acids. V shed 5 bases, J shed 16 bases, and the junction held 8 bases outside the gene matches. Germline CDR1 reads SGHVS; CDR2 reads FQNEAQ. Full variable domain (missing parts from reference TRBV7-8 and TRBJ1-6): GAGVSQSPRYKVAKRGQDVALRCDPISGHVSLFWYQQALGQGPEFLTYFQNEAQLDKSGLPSDRFFAERPEGSVSTLKIQRTQQEDSAVYLCASSGGGQTLHFGNGTRLTVT.

The V and J genes are TRBV29-1 and TRBJ1-2; D gene ambiguous. Trimming stripped 3 bases from V and 4 bases from J, with 12 bases between. In germline, CDR1 is SQVTM, CDR2 ANQGSEA. The CDR3 contains 13 residues. CDR3 sequence: CSVDEGKGYGYTF. For the CDR3, the DNA is TGCAGCGTTGATGAGGGAAAGGGCTATGGCTACACCTTC.

The chain employs TRBV2 and TRBJ1-2; 7 positions match TRBD1. This CDR3 comprises 15 residues. Trimming removed 7 bases from V and 2 bases from J; junction bases left unmatched: 10. Germline loops: CDR1 SNHLY, CDR2 FYNNEI. The CDR3 loop reads CASTRDSLSNYGYTF. As DNA, the CDR3 is TGTGCCAGCACCCGGGACAGCCTCTCAAACTATGGCTACACCTTC.

The chain is built from TRBV2 and TRBJ2-5; 7 nucleotides match TRBD1. After removal of 6 bases from V and 4 bases from J, the junction contained 8 bases not matched to a gene. Germline lookup yields CDR1 SNHLY and CDR2 FYNNEI. The length of the CDR3 is 14 residues. The CDR3 loop is CASRKTGDPETQYF. Written as DNA, the CDR3 is TGTGCCAGCAGGAAAACAGGGGATCCAGAGACCCAGTACTTC. Full variable domain (rest looked up from reference TRBV2 and TRBJ2-5): EPEVTQTPSHQVTQMGQEVILRCVPISNHLYFYWYRQILGQKVEFLVSFYNNEISEKSEIFDDQFSVERPDGSNFTLKIRSTKLEDSAMYFCASRKTGDPETQYFGPGTRLLVL.

This sequence joins TRBV27 and TRBJ1-6; TRBD1 might be the D (5 bases). CDR3 length equals 15 residues. Trimming cost V 5 bases and J 8 bases, with 16 bases left between them. The germline gives CDR1 MNHEY, CDR2 SMNVEV (reference sequence). CDR3 loop: CASSRDGVAYSPLHF. The DNA for the CDR3 is TGTGCCAGCAGTCGGGACGGAGTAGCCTATTCACCCCTCCACTTT.

This clone has more than one count but fewer than ten. V usage is TRBV7-8 and J usage is TRBJ2-7; TRBD1 aligns across 7 bases. Unmatched junction bases numbered 2, after V lost 2 bases and J lost 4 bases. The germline V gene encodes CDR1 SGHVS and CDR2 FQNEAQ. The CDR3 covers 13 residues. CDR3 sequence: CASSLRDRYEQYF. For the CDR3, the DNA is TGTGCCAGCAGCTTACGGGACAGATACGAGCAGTACTTC. Full variable domain (remainder filled in from reference TRBV7-8 and TRBJ2-7): GAGVSQSPRYKVAKRGQDVALRCDPISGHVSLFWYQQALGQGPEFLTYFQNEAQLDKSGLPSDRFFAERPEGSVSTLKIQRTQQEDSAVYLCASSLRDRYEQYFGPGTRLTVT.

The genes are TRBV7-8 and TRBJ1-1; 8 bases map to TRBD1. Trimming at V came to 5 bases and at J to 6 bases, leaving 8 bases not matched to a gene. Germline assignment: CDR1 SGHVS and CDR2 FQNEAQ. The CDR3 runs 14 residues. CDR3 residues: CASSRTGTGAEAFF. CDR3 sequence (DNA): TGTGCCAGCAGCAGGACAGGGACGGGCGCTGAAGCTTTCTTT. Full variable domain (rest looked up from reference TRBV7-8 and TRBJ1-1): GAGVSQSPRYKVAKRGQDVALRCDPISGHVSLFWYQQALGQGPEFLTYFQNEAQLDKSGLPSDRFFAERPEGSVSTLKIQRTQQEDSAVYLCASSRTGTGAEAFFGQGTRLTVV.

The CDR3 DNA reads as TGTGCCACCACCTTATTCCCCGTGGGGGGCAATCAGCCCCAGCATTTT. Protein sequence: CATTLFPVGGNQPQHF. The rearrangement links TRBV24-1 to TRBJ1-5; perhaps TRBD1 as D (5 bases). CDR3 size: 16 residues. In germline, CDR1 is KGHDR, CDR2 SFDVKD. V was cut by 8 bases and J by 2 bases, with 18 bases left in between.

The rearrangement joins TRBV4-1 to TRBJ1-5; D unclear. The CDR3 is made up of 14 amino acids. V was cut by 0 bases and J by 6 bases, with 9 bases left in between. The germline V gene encodes CDR1 MGHRA and CDR2 YSYEKL. The CDR3 DNA reads as TGCGCCAGCAGCCAAGAGGCAGCGCTTCAGCCCCAGCATTTT. This codes for CASSQEAALQPQHF.

The chain has TRBV7-9 and TRBJ1-2; D is unclear. CDR1 SEHNR and CDR2 FQNEAQ come from the germline V gene (reference sequence). Trimming shortened V by 5 bases and J by 4 bases, and 8 bases separated the two germline ends. The CDR3 has 12 amino acids. The CDR3 nucleotides are TGTGCCAGCAGCGGGCTCGGCTATGGCTACACCTTC. Translated: CASSGLGYGYTF.

The gene calls are TRBV10-3 and TRBJ2-1; D is perhaps TRBD1 (6 bases). CDR3 size: 16 residues. Germline CDR1 is ENHRY and CDR2 is SYGVKD. V lost 5 bases and J 5 bases, leaving 19 bases between the germline ends. CDR3 loop: CAISQPGTRDHNEQFF. CDR3 DNA: TGTGCCATCAGTCAACCCGGGACAAGGGACCACAATGAGCAGTTCTTC.

V usage is TRBV9 and J usage is TRBJ2-2; 11 bases match TRBD2. Germline V CDR1 and CDR2: SGDLS, YYNGEE. CDR3 length: 17 amino acids. V dropped 3 bases and J dropped 4; count of bases not matched to a gene: 8. For the CDR3, the DNA is TGTGCCAGCAGCGCCAATAGCGGGGGGGCGCGCACCGGGGAGCTGTTTTTT. Encoded protein: CASSANSGGARTGELFF.

The chain uses TRBV4-1 and TRBJ1-5, with a possible D match to TRBD1 (6 bases). V was shortened by 0 bases and J by 2 bases, with 14 bases between the two germline ends. This CDR3 has 17 amino acids. Germline values: CDR1 MGHRA, CDR2 YSYEKL. CDR3 loop: CASSQDTQGRGNQPQHF. The CDR3 coding sequence is TGCGCCAGCAGCCAAGATACGCAGGGGAGGGGCAATCAGCCCCAGCATTTT.

The chain uses TRBV5-1 and TRBJ1-6, with D possibly TRBD1 on 6 matching bases. The CDR3 runs 14 residues. V lost 0 bases, J lost 7 bases, and 8 bases lay in between. Per the germline V gene, CDR1 is SGHRS and CDR2 is YFSETQ. The CDR3 DNA reads as TGCGCCAGCAGCTTGGCGGGGGCAAATTCACCCCTCCACTTT. Amino acids: CASSLAGANSPLHF.

Turning to this clone: An end of the junction differs from the germline gene, which may be a read error. The J gene is TRBJ1-6, the V gene TRBV19; 8 positions match TRBD1. The CDR3 consists of 11 residues. Germline V gene sequence: CDR1 LNHDA, CDR2 SQIVND (reference sequence). Here the CDR3 DNA reads TGTGCCACTAGTACTAGGGACAGGCTCCACTTT. It encodes CATSTRDRLHF.

V usage is TRBV5-1 and J usage is TRBJ1-2; TRBD1 matches at 11 bases. Germline assignment: CDR1 SGHRS and CDR2 YFSETQ. The V segment lost 6 bases and the J segment 4 bases; nucleotides outside the gene matches: 11. There are 16 residues in the CDR3. CDR3 nucleotides: TGCGCCAGCACCCCGGCCGGACAGGGGGCAGGCTATGGCTACACCTTC. Translated, it gives CASTPAGQGAGYGYTF.

This clone appeared a single time. The V and J genes are TRBV2 and TRBJ2-3; D not certain. V was shortened by 10 bases and J by 0 bases, with 5 bases between the two germline ends. The V gene's germline CDR1 is SNHLY and CDR2 FYNNEI. This CDR3 comprises 11 residues. In nucleotides, the CDR3 is TGTGCCACCCAGAGCACAGATACGCAGTATTTT. This sequence encodes CATQSTDTQYF.

The chain employs TRBV28 and TRBJ1-2; 7 bases line up with TRBD1. This CDR3 region has 12 residues. The J segment lost 4 bases and the V segment lost 5 bases, leaving 1 base of the junction unmatched. Germline CDR1 and CDR2: MDHEN and SYDVKM. In nucleotides, the CDR3 is TGTGCCAGCAGTCGGGACAGCTATGGCTACACCTTC. Its protein product is CASSRDSYGYTF.